One and the same sample provided the 14 T cell receptor beta chains below, sequenced in a study of response to subunit inactivated influenza vaccine. In TCRdb, the RT-PCR reads were re-called with MiXCR into one record per CDR3 protein. Found here are approximately 570,000 distinct CDR3 sequences, less than 10% of them singletons; the top ten hold 13%. Here the sequenced sample was PBMCs from blood, taken about 23 months after vaccination. The source of these receptors is a man between 45 and 75 years old who received an inactivated influenza vaccine.

This clonotype has a count of ten or more. The chain has TRBV9 and TRBJ2-1; D might be TRBD1 or TRBD2, each matching 5 bases. V lost 3 bases, J lost 5 bases, and 9 bases lay in between. This CDR3 comprises 13 residues. Germline-derived CDR1 and CDR2 are SGDLS and YYNGEE. DNA for the CDR3: TGTGCCAGCAGCGACCGGGACGACAATGAGCAGTTCTTC. Its translation is CASSDRDDNEQFF.

The chain carries TRBV29-1 and TRBJ2-1; D unclear. The CDR3 loop spans 14 amino acids. V was cut by 7 bases and J by 0 bases, with 13 bases left in between. Germline loops: CDR1 SQVTM, CDR2 ANQGSEA. The CDR3 region is CSAAGTRSYNEQFF. The CDR3 region has the DNA TGCAGCGCCGCCGGCACACGCTCCTACAATGAGCAGTTCTTC.

The rearrangement uses TRBV5-1 and TRBJ2-5; D is unresolved. The ends were cut back, 4 bases at V and 4 bases at J, with 14 bases in the middle. Germline lookup yields CDR1 SGHRS and CDR2 YFSETQ. This CDR3 contains 14 residues. The CDR3 DNA reads TGCGCCAGCAGCCCCGATCCGTACCTAGAGACCCAGTACTTC. This gives the protein CASSPDPYLETQYF.

This clonotype has more than one count but fewer than ten. V and J are TRBV15 and TRBJ2-1; TRBD2 matches at 7 bases. CDR3 length: 16 amino acids. V lost 0 bases, J lost 8 bases, and 10 bases stayed unmatched. Germline CDR1 is LNHNV and CDR2 is YYDKDF (reference sequence). CDR3 protein: CATSRDTWEGPDEQFF. Written as DNA, the CDR3 is TGTGCCACCAGCAGAGATACGTGGGAGGGCCCCGATGAGCAGTTCTTC.

Only a few counts were recorded for this clonotype. The chain employs TRBV18 and TRBJ1-2; D is ambiguous. Trimming cost V 1 base and J 4 bases, with 13 bases left between them. This CDR3 contains 15 residues. Germline V gives CDR1 KGHSH, CDR2 LQKENI. CDR3 coding DNA: TGTGCCAGCTCACCACAGGACCGCCCCAGCTATGGCTACACCTTC. This codes for CASSPQDRPSYGYTF. Supplemented by reference TRBV18 and TRBJ1-2, the full variable domain reads NAGVMQNPRHLVRRRGQEARLRCSPMKGHSHVYWYRQLPEEGLKFMVYLQKENIIDESGMPKERFSAEFPKEGPSILRIQQVVRGDSAAYFCASSPQDRPSYGYTFGSGTRLTVV.

This clonotype was seen more than once but under ten times. This sequence joins TRBV24-1 and TRBJ2-3, with D maybe TRBD2 (6 bases). Looked up from germline, CDR1 is KGHDR and CDR2 is SFDVKD. V gave up 4 bases and J gave up 6 bases, with 10 bases separating them. The CDR3 runs 13 residues. This chain's CDR3 is CATSDGGSDTQYF. CDR3 nucleotides: TGTGCCACCAGTGACGGGGGATCGGATACGCAGTATTTT.

Only a few counts were recorded for this clonotype. The J gene is TRBJ2-2, the V gene TRBV12-3 or TRBV12-4; 9 bases are a match to TRBD2. CDR3 length: 16 residues. Trimming removed 8 bases from V and 5 bases from J; junction bases left unmatched: 12. In DNA, the CDR3 is TGTGCCAGCCCAGGGTCTGCGGGAGGGCCGACCGGGGAGCTGTTTTTT. Translated: CASPGSAGGPTGELFF.

This clonotype has only a few counts. The chain carries TRBV2 and TRBJ2-1; the match to TRBD2 covers 12 bases. V shed 5 bases and J 9 bases; nucleotides not matched to a gene: 11. The CDR3 has 16 residues. Germline-derived CDR1 and CDR2 are SNHLY and FYNNEI. The CDR3 DNA follows: TGTGCCAGCAGTCCGGTCCGACTAGCGGGAGTCGGTGAGCAGTTCTTC. This translates into CASSPVRLAGVGEQFF.

This clonotype was seen at least ten times. This chain connects TRBV14 to TRBJ2-3, with unresolved D. The CDR3 is made up of 13 amino acids. The germline CDR1 and CDR2 sequences are SGHDN and FVKESK. Trimming removed 4 bases at V and 4 bases at J, with 9 bases between. Written as DNA, the CDR3 is TGTGCCAGCAGCCCTTTGGGCTCAGATACGCAGTATTTT. This gives the protein CASSPLGSDTQYF.

The table lists this clonotype with many counts. The rearrangement joins TRBV4-2 to TRBJ2-2; D may be TRBD2 (6 bases). V dropped 3 bases and J dropped 7 bases, with 15 bases sitting between them. Germline CDR1 LGHNA, CDR2 YNFKEQ. The CDR3 loop spans 15 amino acids. CDR3 region: CASSQDPGTRGELFF. DNA of the CDR3: TGTGCCAGCAGCCAGGACCCTGGGACTCGCGGGGAGCTGTTTTTT.

Many counts were recorded for this clonotype. The rearrangement uses TRBV4-2 and TRBJ1-2; D is possibly TRBD1 (5 bases). There are 16 residues in the CDR3. CDR1 and CDR2 from the germline V gene are LGHNA and YNFKEQ. Trimming shortened V by 2 bases and J by 0 bases, and 13 bases separated the two germline ends. CDR3 sequence reads: CASSQIKGVTNYGYTF. The CDR3 DNA is TGTGCCAGCAGCCAAATCAAAGGGGTTACTAACTATGGCTACACCTTC.

V usage is TRBV20-1 and J usage is TRBJ2-7; possible D gene TRBD2, 5 bases. Trimming stripped 3 bases from V and 4 bases from J, with 10 bases between. CDR3 length: 12 amino acids. Germline CDR1 DFQATT, CDR2 SNEGSKA (reference sequence). CDR3 bases: TGCAGTGCTAGGTGGAGGAGGTACGAGCAGTACTTC. Its protein product is CSARWRRYEQYF.

This clonotype was found many times. The V and J genes are TRBV5-1 and TRBJ2-5; 9 nucleotides agree with TRBD1. This CDR3 spans 13 amino acids. The V and J ends lost 6 bases and 4 bases, in that order; junction bases with no gene match: 4. Germline assignment: CDR1 SGHRS and CDR2 YFSETQ. CDR3 sequence: CASNSGQGETQYF. The CDR3 region has the DNA TGCGCCAGCAACTCGGGACAGGGAGAGACCCAGTACTTC.

This clonotype was found a few times. The chain joins TRBV28 to TRBJ1-1; 10 bases are a match to TRBD1. This CDR3 spans 15 amino acids. The trim removed 8 bases at V and 5 bases at J, leaving 11 bases unmatched. The germline CDR1 and CDR2 sequences are MDHEN and SYDVKM. The DNA of the CDR3 is TGTGCCAGCGCGATAAGTCGGACAGGGGGTACTGAAGCTTTCTTT. Its protein product is CASAISRTGGTEAFF.